Listed below are T cell receptor beta chains from one sample, sequenced in a study of shared clonotypes between healthy human individuals. Clones were sequenced by immunoSEQ multiplex PCR, and TCRdb holds only the in-frame ones, with some missing. Among roughly 2.5 million clones, approximately 92% were seen once, and the ten largest hold more than 0.12%. Sequencing was done on a sample of naive CD4+ T cells sorted from blood. Source of these receptors: a man aged 18 to 29 in good health. Both conserved end residues are part of each CDR3. The order of the fields is D gene, V gene, clone size, J gene, CDR3 DNA, CDR3 protein. A D gene is named only where the DNA matches it firmly. Some rows mark clone size as missing; the rest say once, few, many or name a class of expanded clone.

.	TRBV7-3	.	TRBJ2-7	TGTGCCAGCAGCTTACATTCGTTAGGGGGCTCCTACGAGCAGTACTTC	CASSLHSLGGSYEQYF
TRBD1	TRBV5-4	.	TRBJ2-7	TGTGCCAGCAGCGCCGACAGGGACCCCTACGAGCAGTACTTC	CASSADRDPYEQYF
TRBD1	TRBV2	.	TRBJ1-1	TGTGCCAGCAGCGCGACAGGGAAAGGAACTGAAGCTTTCTTT	CASSATGKGTEAFF
TRBD2	TRBV11-2	.	TRBJ2-7	TGTGCCAGCAGCTTTCGGGGGGGCGATCTTTCCTACGAGCAGTACTTC	CASSFRGGDLSYEQYF
TRBD2	TRBV5-1	once	TRBJ2-1	TGCGCCAGCAGCCCCCTGGGAGCGGGAGCTGGCAATGAGCAGTTCTTC	CASSPLGAGAGNEQFF
.	TRBV5-4	.	TRBJ2-2	TGTGCCAGCAGCCCCCGCTCGCCCGGGGAGCTGTTTTTT	CASSPRSPGELFF
.	TRBV11-3	.	TRBJ2-7	TGTGCCAGCAGCCGTAAAGACAGCTACGAGCAGTACTTC	CASSRKDSYEQYF
.	TRBV10-3	once	TRBJ1-4	TGTGCCATCAGTGAGTCGGGGGGTGCTAATGAAAAACTGTTTTTT	CAISESGGANEKLFF
.	TRBV15	.	TRBJ2-5	TGTGCCACCAGCACCCTTAGAGGAGCGAGCCAAGAGACCCAGTACTTC	CATSTLRGASQETQYF
.	TRBV6-1	.	TRBJ1-1	TGTGCCAGCAGAACTACAGGGCTCACTGAAGCTTTCTTT	CASRTTGLTEAFF
.	TRBV6-5	.	TRBJ1-2	TGTGCCAGCAGTTACCACAGGCGCTATGGCTACACCTTC	CASSYHRRYGYTF
.	TRBV6-6	.	TRBJ2-1	TGTGCCAGCAGTTACGTTAAGGGGTCCTACAATGAGCAGTTCTTC	CASSYVKGSYNEQFF
TRBD1	TRBV5-1	once	TRBJ2-7	TGCGCCAGCAGCTTGGAAGGGACAGCTACTAACGAGCAGTACTTC	CASSLEGTATNEQYF
.	TRBV5-1	.	TRBJ1-1	TGCGCCAGCAGTCAACAGGGAGGGACTGAAGCTTTCTTT	CASSQQGGTEAFF
TRBD1	TRBV10-3	.	TRBJ2-1	TGTGCCATCAGCCCGACAGGGAACAATGAGCAGTTCTTC	CAISPTGNNEQFF
.	TRBV5-4	.	TRBJ2-3	TGTGCCAGCAGCCCCGGGGGAGTGAAATTCGGAGATACGCAGTATTTT	CASSPGGVKFGDTQYF
.	TRBV19	.	TRBJ1-1	TGTGCCAGCACAAACCTACTTTGGAACACTGAAGCTTTCTTT	CASTNLLWNTEAFF
.	TRBV21-1	.	TRBJ2-4	TGTGCCAGCAGCAAAGGACGCATCTTGGTAGCCAAAAACATTCAGTACTTC	CASSKGRILVAKNIQYF
TRBD1	TRBV25-1	.	TRBJ2-1	TGTGCCAGCAGTGAAAGGGGGACAGGAGCCAATGAGCAGTTCTTC	CASSERGTGANEQFF
.	TRBV15	.	TRBJ1-5	TGTGCCACCAGCAGAGATTTTTGGGCGTTTGACGGACCGAATCAGCCCCAGCATTTT	CATSRDFWAFDGPNQPQHF
.	TRBV4-3	.	TRBJ2-5	TGCGCCAGCAGCGGAAGGACAGTAGAGACCCAGTACTTC	CASSGRTVETQYF
TRBD2	TRBV4-1	.	TRBJ2-5	TGCGCCAGCAGCCCACCCGGGACTACCCAAGAGACCCAGTACTTC	CASSPPGTTQETQYF
.	TRBV4-3	.	TRBJ2-1	TGCGCCAGCAGCCAAGAAAGTTACAATGAGCAGTTCTTC	CASSQESYNEQFF
.	TRBV18	.	TRBJ1-2	TGTGCCAGCCGTTCTACTACAGTGGGGAAGGACTACACCTTC	CASRSTTVGKDYTF
TRBD1	TRBV10-3	.	TRBJ1-5	TGTGCCGCGGGACAGGGGAATCAGCCCCAGCATTTT	CAAGQGNQPQHF
TRBD1	TRBV5-1	.	TRBJ1-1	TGCGCCAGCAGCGCACAGGACAGGGGGCCTGAAGCTTTCTTT	CASSAQDRGPEAFF
.	TRBV18	.	TRBJ2-7	TGTGCCAGCTCACCAAGGCGGGGGCCTAGCGAGCAGTACTTC	CASSPRRGPSEQYF
.	TRBV6-5	.	TRBJ2-7	TGTGCCACGTCCCGGGTAGCGAACGAGCAGTACTTC	CATSRVANEQYF
.	TRBV18	.	TRBJ2-1	TGTGCCAGCTCACCCCCAGGGGAGGCCTACAATGAGCAGTTCTTC	CASSPPGEAYNEQFF
TRBD1	TRBV7-9	.	TRBJ2-5	TGTGCCAGCAGCACCGGGACAGGGGGCAATCGGCACTTC	CASSTGTGGNRHF
.	TRBV7-9	.	TRBJ2-7	TGTGCCAGCAGCCCCACGGGGAAAGGGGCCTACGAGCAGTACTTC	CASSPTGKGAYEQYF
.	TRBV7-9	once	TRBJ1-1	TGTGCCAGCAGCCAAAGGGAGACAGAAGCTTTCTTT	CASSQRETEAFF
TRBD2	TRBV2	.	TRBJ2-2	TGTGCCAGCAGTCCAACTAGCGGGAGTTCCGGGGAGCTGTTTTTT	CASSPTSGSSGELFF